These 19 T cell receptor beta chains were all obtained from the same sample, sequenced in a study of blood T cell repertoires in COVID-19. Clones were read by immunoSEQ multiplex PCR, and TCRdb kept only the in-frame ones, dropping some. The sample has around 130,000 clones; 85% are singletons. Sequenced sample: peripheral blood. The receptors derive from a human donor in a cohort sampled during active COVID-19.

There are a few counts of this clone. The chain employs TRBV5-1 and TRBJ2-4, with 9 bases lining up with TRBD1. The V and J ends lost 2 bases and 7 bases, in that order; junction bases with no gene match: 4. The CDR3 contains 14 residues. The germline V gene encodes CDR1 SGHRS and CDR2 YFSETQ. The CDR3 DNA reads as TGCGCCAGCAGCTTACAGGGGGCTGGTAACATTCAGTACTTC. It specifies CASSLQGAGNIQYF.

The chain couples TRBV11-3 to TRBJ2-3; D ambiguous. The CDR3 is 15 amino acids. Trimming left V 5 bases short and J 0 bases short, with 12 bases between. CDR1 and CDR2 from the germline V gene are SGHNT and YENEEA. CDR3 amino acids: CASSGGSFSTDTQYF. CDR3 DNA: TGTGCCAGCAGCGGTGGTAGCTTTAGCACAGATACGCAGTATTTT.

This clone was counted once. This rearrangement joins TRBV7-2 to TRBJ2-4; 9 nucleotides align to TRBD2. This CDR3 contains 15 residues. The junction had 5 bases not matched to a gene; V was cut back by 1 base and J by 7 bases. Germline V gene sequence: CDR1 SGHTA, CDR2 FQGNSA. Here the CDR3 reads CASSLDSGRGNIQYF. CDR3 bases: TGTGCCAGCAGCTTAGATAGCGGGAGAGGTAACATTCAGTACTTC.

The rearrangement links TRBV7-3 to TRBJ1-2, with 7 bases matching TRBD1. With 2 bases clipped from V and 7 bases from J, the junction kept 7 bases outside the gene matches. The germline V gene has CDR1 SGHTA and CDR2 FQGTGA. The CDR3 spans 14 residues. CDR3 sequence (DNA): TGTGCCAGCAGCTTAGATGGATACAGGGGTGGCTACACCTTC. Translating gives CASSLDGYRGGYTF.

This chain links TRBV10-2 with TRBJ2-2, with 11 nucleotides matching TRBD2. This CDR3 is built from 17 residues. V trimming: 4 bases; J trimming: 6 bases; junction bases outside the gene matches: 10. Looked up from germline, CDR1 is WSHSY and CDR2 is SAAADI. The CDR3 region is CASSAVSGGAAAGELFF. Written as DNA, the CDR3 is TGCGCCAGCAGTGCGGTTAGCGGGGGGGCCGCTGCCGGGGAGCTGTTTTTT.

V and J are TRBV6-2 or TRBV6-3 and TRBJ1-5; a weak D match, TRBD1 (6 bases). Germline lookup yields CDR1 MNHEY and CDR2 SVGEGT. Trimming stripped 1 base from V and 6 bases from J, with 16 bases between. This CDR3 region has 16 residues. The CDR3 reads CASSYWGRGFFQPQHF. The CDR3 coding sequence is TGTGCCAGCAGTTACTGGGGCAGGGGTTTTTTTCAGCCCCAGCATTTT.

V and J are TRBV5-1 and TRBJ2-5, with TRBD1 as a possible D gene (5 bases). V dropped 3 bases and J dropped 5 bases, with 14 bases sitting between them. CDR3 length: 14 residues. Germline V gives CDR1 SGHRS, CDR2 YFSETQ. CDR3 nucleotides: TGCGCCAGCAGCTATCAGGGTACTCTTGAGACCCAGTACTTC. Residues: CASSYQGTLETQYF. The full variable domain, rest sourced from reference TRBV5-1 and TRBJ2-5, is KAGVTQTPRYLIKTRGQQVTLSCSPISGHRSVSWYQQTPGQGLQFLFEYFSETQRNKGNFPGRFSGRQFSNSRSEMNVSTLELGDSALYLCASSYQGTLETQYFGPGTRLLVL.

This clone was found once. The V call is TRBV12-3 or TRBV12-4, the J call TRBJ1-2; maybe TRBD1 (5 bases). Trimming took 2 bases from V and 7 from J, leaving 8 bases between them. CDR3 length equals 12 residues. Written as DNA, the CDR3 is TGTGCCAGCAGTTTACCGGGGGGTGGCTACACCTTC. This sequence encodes CASSLPGGGYTF.

V usage is TRBV19 and J usage is TRBJ2-1; D perhaps matches TRBD2 (7 bases). Trimming removed 3 bases at V and 9 bases at J, with 15 bases between. The CDR3 has 14 residues. Germline V gives CDR1 LNHDA, CDR2 SQIVND (reference sequence). CDR3 nucleotide sequence: TGTGCCAGTAGTATTCCGGGGGGCATGACTGAGCAGTTCTTC. It encodes CASSIPGGMTEQFF. Full variable domain (missing parts from reference TRBV19 and TRBJ2-1): DGGITQSPKYLFRKEGQNVTLSCEQNLNHDAMYWYRQDPGQGLRLIYYSQIVNDFQKGDIAEGYSVSREKKESFPLTVTSAQKNPTAFYLCASSIPGGMTEQFFGPGTRLTVL.

This rearrangement joins TRBV5-1 to TRBJ1-2; 9 positions agree with TRBD1. Germline V gene lookup returns CDR1 SGHRS and CDR2 YFSETQ. With V trimmed by 0 bases and J by 4 bases, 4 bases remained unmatched. There are 15 residues in the CDR3. The CDR3 DNA sequence: TGCGCCAGCAGCTTGGATGGGACAGGGTCCTATGGCTACACCTTC. Amino acids: CASSLDGTGSYGYTF.

This chain uses TRBV6-5 with TRBJ1-1; a possible D gene is TRBD1 (5 bases). Germline V gene data show CDR1 as MNHEY and CDR2 as SVGAGI. The CDR3 extends over 13 amino acids. V was trimmed by 6 bases and J by 5 bases, leaving 13 bases between them. The CDR3 DNA is TGTGCCAGCAGGGGACCGGGGGGGACTGAAGCTTTCTTT. Translating gives CASRGPGGTEAFF.

The chain employs TRBV7-9 and TRBJ1-6; TRBD1 is a possible D gene (5 bases). This CDR3 is 14 amino acids long. V lost 5 bases to trimming and J lost 7 bases, with 12 bases between them. Germline lookup yields CDR1 SEHNR and CDR2 FQNEAQ (reference sequence). The CDR3 bases are TGTGCCAGCAGCCAGGATAGGGGAAATTCACCCCTCCACTTT. Protein product: CASSQDRGNSPLHF.

The chain carries TRBV9 and TRBJ2-1; D is possibly TRBD1 (5 bases). Germline V gene sequence: CDR1 SGDLS, CDR2 YYNGEE. There are 16 residues in the CDR3. V lost 0 bases and J lost 4, with 14 bases in between. The CDR3 bases are TGTGCCAGCAGCGTAGGGGGCGGCTCTCGGTACAATGAGCAGTTCTTC. Its protein product is CASSVGGGSRYNEQFF.

This clone was seen just once. The chain is built from TRBV6-6 and TRBJ2-7; D unresolved. Germline V CDR1 and CDR2: MNHNY, SVGAGI (reference sequence). The CDR3 length is 14 residues. V lost 2 bases, J lost 1 base, and 9 bases lay in between. As DNA, the CDR3 is TGTGCCAGCAGTTACGTCAGTGGTTCCTACGAGCAGTACGTC. It specifies CASSYVSGSYEQYV.

The J gene is TRBJ1-2, the V gene TRBV7-2; D is possibly TRBD1 (5 bases). Germline-derived CDR1 and CDR2 are SGHTA and FQGNSA. Trimming stripped 1 base from V and 7 bases from J, with 13 bases between. CDR3 length: 14 amino acids. The CDR3 region is CASSLDVAGSGYTF. Here the CDR3 DNA reads TGTGCCAGCAGCTTAGATGTTGCAGGGTCTGGCTACACCTTC.

The CDR3: CASSQTSGGVDTQYF. CDR3 nucleotides: TGTGCCAGCAGCCAGACTAGCGGGGGGGTAGATACGCAGTATTTT. The chain employs TRBV3-1 (or the pseudogene TRBV3-2) and TRBJ2-3, with TRBD2 identical over 14 bases. The CDR3 has 15 residues. V dropped 3 bases and J dropped 5; count of bases not matched to a gene: 1. Germline values: CDR1 LGHDT, CDR2 YNNKEL (reference sequence).

The gene calls are TRBV9 and TRBJ1-1; 10 nucleotides agree with TRBD1. After removal of 2 bases from V and 11 bases from J, the junction contained 6 bases not matched to a gene. Germline CDR1 and CDR2: SGDLS and YYNGEE. The CDR3 totals 13 residues. In DNA form, the CDR3 reads TGTGCCAGCAGCGTGACAGGGGGCAGTGGGGCTTTCTTT. Translating it yields CASSVTGGSGAFF.

This rearrangement joins TRBV2 to TRBJ2-7, with TRBD1 identical over 9 bases. The CDR3 is 15 residues long. With V trimmed by 6 bases and J by 5 bases, 11 bases remained unmatched. Germline CDR1 is SNHLY and CDR2 is FYNNEI. CDR3 residues: CASSDRDRVFNEQYV. As DNA, the CDR3 is TGTGCCAGCAGCGACCGGGACAGGGTCTTTAACGAGCAGTACGTC.

This clone was detected a few times. The chain employs TRBV11-3 and TRBJ2-3; D gene unclear. V shed 0 bases and J shed 6 bases, with 7 bases lying between them. CDR1 and CDR2 from the germline V gene are SGHNT and YENEEA. CDR3 length: 13 amino acids. CDR3 loop: CASSLDLTDTQYF. As DNA, the CDR3 is TGTGCCAGCAGCTTAGATCTAACGGATACGCAGTATTTT.